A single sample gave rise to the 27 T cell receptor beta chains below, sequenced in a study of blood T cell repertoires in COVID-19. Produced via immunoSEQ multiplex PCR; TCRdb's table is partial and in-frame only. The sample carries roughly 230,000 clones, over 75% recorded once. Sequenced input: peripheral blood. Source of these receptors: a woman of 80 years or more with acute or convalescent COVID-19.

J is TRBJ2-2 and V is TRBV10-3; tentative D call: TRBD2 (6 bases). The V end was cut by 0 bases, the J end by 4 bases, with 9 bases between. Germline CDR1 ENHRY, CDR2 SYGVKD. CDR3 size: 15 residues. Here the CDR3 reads CAISESGGATGELFF. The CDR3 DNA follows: TGTGCCATCAGTGAGTCCGGCGGGGCCACCGGGGAGCTGTTTTTT.

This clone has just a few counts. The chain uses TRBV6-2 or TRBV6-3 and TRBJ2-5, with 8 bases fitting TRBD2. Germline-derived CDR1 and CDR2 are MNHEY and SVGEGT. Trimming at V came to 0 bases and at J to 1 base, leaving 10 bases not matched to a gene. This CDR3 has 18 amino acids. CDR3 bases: TGTGCCAGCAGTTACTCGATTTCCGGGGGGGCTGTCCAAGAGACCCAGTACTTC. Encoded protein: CASSYSISGGAVQETQYF.

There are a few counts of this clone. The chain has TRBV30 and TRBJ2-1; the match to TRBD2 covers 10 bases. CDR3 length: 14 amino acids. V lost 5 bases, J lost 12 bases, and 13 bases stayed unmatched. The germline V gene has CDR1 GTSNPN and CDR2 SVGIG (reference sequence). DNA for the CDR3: TGTGCCTGGGGGGGAGCGGGAGGGAAATTAGTGCAGTTCTTC. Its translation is CAWGGAGGKLVQFF.

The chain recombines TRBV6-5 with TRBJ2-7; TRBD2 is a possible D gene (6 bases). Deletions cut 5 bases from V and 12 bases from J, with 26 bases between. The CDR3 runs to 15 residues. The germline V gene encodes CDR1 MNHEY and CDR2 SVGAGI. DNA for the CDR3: TGTGCCAGCAGTCGGGGGAGCTACGACGAATTTCGAATGTACTTC. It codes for CASSRGSYDEFRMYF.

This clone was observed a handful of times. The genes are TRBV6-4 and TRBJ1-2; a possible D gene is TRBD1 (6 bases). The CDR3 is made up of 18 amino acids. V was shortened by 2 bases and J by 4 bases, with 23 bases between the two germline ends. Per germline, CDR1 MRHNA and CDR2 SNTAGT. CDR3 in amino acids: CASSDTFNPGHPGYGYTF. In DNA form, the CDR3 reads TGTGCCAGCAGTGACACCTTCAATCCGGGACACCCAGGCTATGGCTACACCTTC.

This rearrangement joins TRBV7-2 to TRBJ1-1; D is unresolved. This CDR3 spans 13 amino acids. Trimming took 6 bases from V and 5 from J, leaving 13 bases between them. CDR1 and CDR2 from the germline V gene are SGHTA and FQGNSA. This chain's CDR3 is CASSQLSRTEAFF. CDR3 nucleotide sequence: TGTGCCAGCAGTCAGCTATCTAGAACTGAAGCTTTCTTT.

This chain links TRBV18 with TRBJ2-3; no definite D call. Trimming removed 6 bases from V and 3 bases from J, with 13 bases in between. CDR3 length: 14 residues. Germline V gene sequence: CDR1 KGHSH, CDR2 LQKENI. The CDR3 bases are TGTGCCAGCTCGCCAATGACCGGGACAGATACGCAGTATTTT. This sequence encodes CASSPMTGTDTQYF.

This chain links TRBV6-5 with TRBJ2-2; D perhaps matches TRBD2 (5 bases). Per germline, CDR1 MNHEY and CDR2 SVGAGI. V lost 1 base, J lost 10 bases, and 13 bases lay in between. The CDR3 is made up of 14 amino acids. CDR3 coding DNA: TGTGCCAGCAGTTACTGGGTCCGGGGAGCGGAGCTGTTTTTT. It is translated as CASSYWVRGAELFF.

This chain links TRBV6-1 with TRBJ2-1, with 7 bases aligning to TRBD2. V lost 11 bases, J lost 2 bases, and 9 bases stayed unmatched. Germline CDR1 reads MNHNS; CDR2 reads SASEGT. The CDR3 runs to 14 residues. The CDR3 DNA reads TGTGCCGTCCAGGCGGGAGCCCCCTACAATGAGCAGTTCTTC. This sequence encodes CAVQAGAPYNEQFF.

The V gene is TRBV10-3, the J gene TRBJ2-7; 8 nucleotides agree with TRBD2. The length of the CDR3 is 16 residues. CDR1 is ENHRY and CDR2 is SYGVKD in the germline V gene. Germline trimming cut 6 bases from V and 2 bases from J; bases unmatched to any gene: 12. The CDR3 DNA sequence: TGTGCCATCAGGAACCCCCCCGGGGGGGCCGCCTACGAGCAGTACTTC. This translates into CAIRNPPGGAAYEQYF.

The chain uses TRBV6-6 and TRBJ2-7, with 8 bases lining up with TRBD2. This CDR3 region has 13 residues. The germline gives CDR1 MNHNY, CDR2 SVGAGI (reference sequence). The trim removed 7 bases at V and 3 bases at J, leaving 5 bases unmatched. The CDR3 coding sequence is TGTGCCAGCAAGAGCGGGGGTATCTACGAGCAGTACTTC. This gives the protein CASKSGGIYEQYF.

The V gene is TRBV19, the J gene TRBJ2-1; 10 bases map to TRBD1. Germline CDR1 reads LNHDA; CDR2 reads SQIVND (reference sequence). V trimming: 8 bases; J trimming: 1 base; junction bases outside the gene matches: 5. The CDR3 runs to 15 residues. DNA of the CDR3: TGTGCCAGTGATCGGACAGGGGGTTCCTACAATGAGCAGTTCTTC. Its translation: CASDRTGGSYNEQFF.

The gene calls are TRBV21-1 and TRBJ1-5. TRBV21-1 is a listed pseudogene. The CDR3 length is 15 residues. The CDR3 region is CASSWVRAEHQPQHF. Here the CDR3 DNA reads TGTGCCAGCAGCTGGGTGCGGGCCGAACATCAGCCCCAGCATTTT.

This CDR3 is CATGTSGRAVNIQYF. CDR3 nucleotide sequence: TGTGCCACCGGGACTAGCGGGAGGGCCGTGAACATTCAGTACTTC. The chain recombines TRBV6-5 with TRBJ2-4, with 16 bases fitting TRBD2. In germline, CDR1 is MNHEY, CDR2 SVGAGI. This CDR3 is built from 15 residues. Unmatched junction bases numbered 7, after V lost 10 bases and J lost 7 bases.

Written as DNA, the CDR3 is TGTGCCAGCAGCCCCGGGACAGGGGGAGTCTATGAGCAGTTCTTC. Translating it yields CASSPGTGGVYEQFF. The genes are TRBV5-6 and TRBJ2-1; TRBD1 aligns across 11 bases. CDR1 is SGHDT, CDR2 YYEEEE, per germline. The CDR3 has 15 amino acids. V gave up 4 bases and J gave up 8 bases; unmatched junction bases: 8.

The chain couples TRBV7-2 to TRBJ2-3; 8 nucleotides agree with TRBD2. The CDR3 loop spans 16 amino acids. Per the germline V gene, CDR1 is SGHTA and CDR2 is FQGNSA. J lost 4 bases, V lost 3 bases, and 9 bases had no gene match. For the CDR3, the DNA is TGTGCCAGCAGCTTTAGTGGCGGGGGGAGTTCAGATACGCAGTATTTT. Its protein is CASSFSGGGSSDTQYF.

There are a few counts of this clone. CDR3 in amino acids: CASSFQSGGPPYNEQFF. The CDR3 DNA reads TGTGCCAGCAGCTTCCAATCCGGGGGGCCCCCTTACAATGAGCAGTTCTTC. This rearrangement joins TRBV7-2 to TRBJ2-1; a possible D gene is TRBD2 (7 bases). V lost 3 bases to trimming and J lost 4 bases, with 19 bases between them. Germline V gene sequence: CDR1 SGHTA, CDR2 FQGNSA. CDR3 size: 17 residues.

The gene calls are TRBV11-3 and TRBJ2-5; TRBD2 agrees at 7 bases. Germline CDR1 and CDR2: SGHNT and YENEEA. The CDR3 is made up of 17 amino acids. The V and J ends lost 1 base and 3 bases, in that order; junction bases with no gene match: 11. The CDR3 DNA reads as TGTGCCAGCAGCTTAGGACTACGAGCGGGGATCGAAGAGACCCAGTACTTC. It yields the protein CASSLGLRAGIEETQYF. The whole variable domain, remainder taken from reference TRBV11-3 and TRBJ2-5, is EAGVVQSPRYKIIEKKQPVAFWCNPISGHNTLYWYLQNLGQGPELLIRYENEEAVDDSQLPKDRFSAERLKGVDSTLKIQPAELGDSAVYLCASSLGLRAGIEETQYFGPGTRLLVL.

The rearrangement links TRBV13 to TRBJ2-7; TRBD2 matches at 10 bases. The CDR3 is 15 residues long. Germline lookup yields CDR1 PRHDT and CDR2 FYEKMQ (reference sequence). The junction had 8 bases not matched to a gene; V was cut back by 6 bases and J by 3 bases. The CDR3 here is CASRASGGLNYEQYF. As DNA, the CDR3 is TGTGCCAGCAGAGCTAGCGGGGGTCTCAACTACGAGCAGTACTTC.

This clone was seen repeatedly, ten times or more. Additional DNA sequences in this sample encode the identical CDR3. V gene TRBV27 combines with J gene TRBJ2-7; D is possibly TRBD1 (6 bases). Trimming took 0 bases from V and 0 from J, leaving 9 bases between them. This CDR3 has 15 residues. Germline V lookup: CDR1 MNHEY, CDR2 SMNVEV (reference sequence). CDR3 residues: CASSLSDSSSYEQYF. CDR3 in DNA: TGTGCCAGCAGTTTATCGGACAGTAGCTCCTACGAGCAGTACTTC.

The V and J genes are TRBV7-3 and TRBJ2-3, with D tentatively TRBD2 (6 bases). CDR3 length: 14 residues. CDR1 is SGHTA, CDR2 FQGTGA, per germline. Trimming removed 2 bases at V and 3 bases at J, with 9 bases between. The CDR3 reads CASSLGTHTDTQYF. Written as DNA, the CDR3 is TGTGCCAGCAGCTTAGGGACTCATACAGATACGCAGTATTTT.

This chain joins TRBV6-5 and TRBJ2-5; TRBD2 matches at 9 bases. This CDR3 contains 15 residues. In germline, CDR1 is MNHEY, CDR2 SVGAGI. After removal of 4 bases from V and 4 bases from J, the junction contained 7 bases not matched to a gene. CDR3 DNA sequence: TGTGCCAGCAGTTCGGGGCGGGAGGGCCGAGAGACCCAGTACTTC. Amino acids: CASSSGREGRETQYF.

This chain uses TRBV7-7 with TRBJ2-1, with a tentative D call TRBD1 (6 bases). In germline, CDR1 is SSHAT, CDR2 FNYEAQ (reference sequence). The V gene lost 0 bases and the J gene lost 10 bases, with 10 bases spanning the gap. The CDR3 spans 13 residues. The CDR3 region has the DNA TGTGCCAGCAGCTTAGCCACCGGACAGGAGCAGTTCTTC. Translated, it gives CASSLATGQEQFF.

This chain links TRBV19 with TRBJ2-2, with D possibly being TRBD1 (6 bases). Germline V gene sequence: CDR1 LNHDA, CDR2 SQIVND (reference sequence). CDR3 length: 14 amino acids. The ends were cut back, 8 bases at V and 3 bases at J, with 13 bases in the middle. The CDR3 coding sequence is TGTGCCAGTGAATGGGGGCCTTACACCGGGGAGCTGTTTTTT. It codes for CASEWGPYTGELFF.

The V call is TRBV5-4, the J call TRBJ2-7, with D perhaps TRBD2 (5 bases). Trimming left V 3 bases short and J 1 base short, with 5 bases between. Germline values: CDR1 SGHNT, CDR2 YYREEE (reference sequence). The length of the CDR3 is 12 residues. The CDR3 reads CASSWESYEQYF. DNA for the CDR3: TGTGCCAGCAGCTGGGAGTCCTACGAGCAGTACTTC.

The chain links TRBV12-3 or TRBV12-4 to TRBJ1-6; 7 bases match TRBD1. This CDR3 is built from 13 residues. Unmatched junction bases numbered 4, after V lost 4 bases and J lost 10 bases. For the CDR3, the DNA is TGTGCCAGCAGTTCAGACAGGGTATCACCCCTCCACTTT. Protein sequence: CASSSDRVSPLHF.

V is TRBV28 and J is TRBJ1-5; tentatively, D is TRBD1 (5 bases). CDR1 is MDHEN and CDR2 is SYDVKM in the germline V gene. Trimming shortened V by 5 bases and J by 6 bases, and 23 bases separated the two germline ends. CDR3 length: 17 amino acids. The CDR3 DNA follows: TGTGCCAGCAGTGGTGGCAGGGTAAGGAGAGAAGGTCAGCCCCAGCATTTT. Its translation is CASSGGRVRREGQPQHF.